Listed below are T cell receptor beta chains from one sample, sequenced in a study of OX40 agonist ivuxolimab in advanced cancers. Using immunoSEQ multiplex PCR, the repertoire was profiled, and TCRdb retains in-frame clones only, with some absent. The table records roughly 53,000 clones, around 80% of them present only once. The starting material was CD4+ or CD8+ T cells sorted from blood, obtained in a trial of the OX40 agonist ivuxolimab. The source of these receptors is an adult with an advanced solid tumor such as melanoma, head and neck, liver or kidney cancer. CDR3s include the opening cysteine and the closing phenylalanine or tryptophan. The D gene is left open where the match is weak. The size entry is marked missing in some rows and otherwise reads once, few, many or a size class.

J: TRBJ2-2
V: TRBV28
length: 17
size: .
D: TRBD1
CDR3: CASSLFAQGEGTGELFF
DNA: TGTGCCAGCAGTTTATTCGCTCAGGGGGAAGGCACCGGGGAGCTGTTTTTT

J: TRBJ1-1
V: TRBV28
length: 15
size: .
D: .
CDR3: CASSLLSDENTEAFF
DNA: TGTGCCAGCAGTTTATTGTCTGATGAGAACACTGAAGCTTTCTTT

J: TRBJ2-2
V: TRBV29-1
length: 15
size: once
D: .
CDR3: CSVEATGRGTGELFF
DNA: TGCAGCGTTGAAGCGACAGGGAGGGGTACCGGGGAGCTGTTTTTT

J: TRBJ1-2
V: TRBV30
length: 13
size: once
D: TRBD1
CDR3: CAWNNRGPEGYTF
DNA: TGTGCCTGGAACAACAGGGGGCCGGAAGGCTACACCTTC

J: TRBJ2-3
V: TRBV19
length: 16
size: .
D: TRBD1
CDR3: CASSIYQGVYPDTQYF
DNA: TGTGCCAGTAGCATCTACCAGGGGGTTTACCCCGATACGCAGTATTTT

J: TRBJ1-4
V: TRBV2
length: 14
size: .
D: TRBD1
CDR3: CASSEDRGREKLFF
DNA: TGTGCCAGCAGTGAAGACAGGGGACGTGAAAAACTGTTTTTT

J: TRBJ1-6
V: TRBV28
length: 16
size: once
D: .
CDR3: CASVAPGALTYSPLHF
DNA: TGTGCCAGCGTTGCCCCCGGGGCGCTTACTTATTCACCCCTCCACTTT

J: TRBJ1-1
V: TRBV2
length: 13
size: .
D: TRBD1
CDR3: CASTAGGGTEAFF
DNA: TGTGCCAGCACCGCAGGGGGGGGCACTGAAGCTTTCTTT

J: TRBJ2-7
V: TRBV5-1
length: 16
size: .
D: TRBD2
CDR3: CASSPLTSGSSYEQYF
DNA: TGCGCCAGCAGCCCTCTGACTAGCGGGTCCTCCTACGAGCAGTACTTC

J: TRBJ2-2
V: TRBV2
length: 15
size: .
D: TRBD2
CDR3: CASSISGGAAGELFF
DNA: TGTGCCAGCAGTATTAGCGGGGGGGCTGCCGGGGAGCTGTTTTTT

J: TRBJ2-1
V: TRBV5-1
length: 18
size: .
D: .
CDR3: CASSFRWIAASSYNEQFF
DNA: TGCGCCAGCAGCTTCAGATGGATAGCGGCCTCCTCCTACAATGAGCAGTTCTTC

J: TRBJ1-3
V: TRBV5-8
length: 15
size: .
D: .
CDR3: CASSLEQYSGNTIYF
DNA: TGTGCCAGCAGCTTAGAACAGTACTCTGGAAACACCATATATTTT

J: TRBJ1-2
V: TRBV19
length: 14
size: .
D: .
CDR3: CASSILPGMYGYTF
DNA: TGTGCCAGTAGTATACTTCCAGGGATGTATGGCTACACCTTC

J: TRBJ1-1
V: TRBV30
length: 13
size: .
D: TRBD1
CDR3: CAWSTQGGTEAFF
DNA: TGTGCCTGGAGTACCCAGGGGGGCACTGAAGCTTTCTTT

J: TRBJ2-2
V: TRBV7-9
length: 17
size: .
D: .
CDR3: CASSLESGGRPTGELFF
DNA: TGTGCCAGCAGCTTAGAATCCGGGGGGCGCCCCACCGGGGAGCTGTTTTTT

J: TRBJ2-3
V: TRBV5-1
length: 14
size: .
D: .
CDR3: CASSLVVYTDTQYF
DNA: TGCGCCAGCAGCTTGGTGGTGTACACAGATACGCAGTATTTT

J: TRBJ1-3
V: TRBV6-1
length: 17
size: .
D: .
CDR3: CASSEASDPSLSNTIYF
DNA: TGTGCCAGCAGTGAAGCGTCCGATCCTTCTCTCTCAAACACCATATATTTT

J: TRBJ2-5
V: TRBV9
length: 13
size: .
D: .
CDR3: CASSGGTQETQYF
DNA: TGTGCCAGCAGCGGGGGGACCCAAGAGACCCAGTACTTC

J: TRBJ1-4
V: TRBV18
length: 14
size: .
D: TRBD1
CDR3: CASRSPGQNEKLFF
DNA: TGTGCCAGCCGATCACCGGGACAGAATGAAAAACTGTTTTTT